The 13 T cell receptor beta chains below all came from one sample that was sequenced in a study of T cell responses to AZD1222 COVID-19 vaccine. Assay used: immunoSEQ multiplex PCR; TCRdb lists only in-frame clones, some missing. The table records about 130,000 clones, more than 75% of them present only once. This specimen was peripheral blood, taken on day 0 of AZD1222 vaccination. The receptor set was obtained from an adult in good health.

The rearrangement joins TRBV29-1 to TRBJ1-3, with 8 bases aligning to TRBD1. The germline V gene has CDR1 SQVTM and CDR2 ANQGSEA. J was trimmed by 0 bases and V by 4 bases; bases with no gene match: 11. CDR3 length: 17 amino acids. CDR3 in amino acids: CSVVGQGASISGNTIYF. The CDR3 bases are TGCAGCGTTGTGGGGCAGGGGGCGAGTATCTCTGGAAACACCATATATTTT.

This clone was seen a single time. V usage is TRBV27 and J usage is TRBJ2-7, with 9 bases fitting TRBD1. The CDR3 runs 15 residues. From germline, CDR1 is MNHEY and CDR2 SMNVEV (reference sequence). J was trimmed by 8 bases and V by 5 bases; bases with no gene match: 13. For the CDR3, the DNA is TGTGCCAGCAGTGCCCCCGGGACAGGGACAAGGAAGCAGTACTTC. Its protein is CASSAPGTGTRKQYF.

This clone was counted a single time. The chain combines TRBV19 with TRBJ1-4, with a weak D call TRBD1 (6 bases). The CDR3 totals 16 residues. Trimming took off 5 bases at V and 0 bases at J, with 13 bases between the two ends. Germline values: CDR1 LNHDA, CDR2 SQIVND (reference sequence). The CDR3 reads CASSGDRRTTNEKLFF. The DNA of the CDR3 is TGTGCCAGTAGTGGCGACAGGAGGACAACTAATGAAAAACTGTTTTTT.

CDR3 protein: CASSLKGPETQYF. The DNA for the CDR3 is TGTGCCAGCAGCTTGAAGGGACCCGAGACCCAGTACTTC. This chain joins TRBV5-4 and TRBJ2-5, with D perhaps being TRBD1 or TRBD2 (5 bases each). There are 13 residues in the CDR3. Trimming removed 1 base at V and 5 bases at J, with 9 bases between. Germline V gene data show CDR1 as SGHNT and CDR2 as YYREEE (reference sequence).

CDR3 residues: CASSLWGQGAIMNTGELFF. CDR3 DNA: TGTGCCAGCAGTTTATGGGGACAGGGGGCGATAATGAACACCGGGGAGCTGTTTTTT. The rearrangement joins TRBV27 to TRBJ2-2; TRBD1 agrees at 12 bases. V was pared by 1 base and J by 1 base, with 7 bases of the junction left unmatched. CDR3 length equals 19 residues. Germline CDR1 and CDR2: MNHEY and SMNVEV (reference sequence).

The gene calls are TRBV7-2 and TRBJ2-3; D is ambiguous. The germline V gene encodes CDR1 SGHTA and CDR2 FQGNSA. The CDR3 runs 16 residues. Trimming removed 1 base at V and 0 bases at J, with 11 bases between. The CDR3 here is CASSLENVYSTDTQYF. Here the CDR3 DNA reads TGTGCCAGCAGCTTAGAAAATGTTTATAGCACAGATACGCAGTATTTT.

V gene TRBV5-6 combines with J gene TRBJ2-7; no firm D call. The CDR3 is 16 residues long. From germline, CDR1 is SGHDT and CDR2 YYEEEE. Trimming stripped 2 bases from V and 4 bases from J, with 19 bases between. The CDR3 sequence is CASSLMVVDDDYEQYF. The CDR3, as DNA: TGTGCCAGCAGCTTAATGGTGGTGGACGACGATTACGAGCAGTACTTC. The entire variable domain, with the rest obtained from reference TRBV5-6 and TRBJ2-7, is as follows: DAGVTQSPTHLIKTRGQQVTLRCSPKSGHDTVSWYQQALGQGPQFIFQYYEEEERQRGNFPDRFSGHQFPNYSSELNVNALLLGDSALYLCASSLMVVDDDYEQYFGPGTRLTVT.

V gene TRBV18 combines with J gene TRBJ2-7, with D possibly being TRBD2 (7 bases). The CDR3 sequence is 15 residues long. With 0 bases removed from V and 6 bases from J, the gap between germline ends came to 15 bases. Per the germline V gene, CDR1 is KGHSH and CDR2 is LQKENI. DNA for the CDR3: TGTGCCAGCTCACCACCGATCGGGGGCGGGGGCGAGCAGTACTTC. As protein: CASSPPIGGGGEQYF.

The chain joins TRBV10-1 to TRBJ1-1; D unresolved. Germline V gene sequence: CDR1 WNHNN, CDR2 SYGVQD (reference sequence). The ends were cut back, 6 bases at V and 0 bases at J, with 5 bases in the middle. The CDR3 has 12 amino acids. CDR3 residues: CASRGLNTEAFF. The CDR3 region has the DNA TGCGCCAGCAGAGGTTTGAACACTGAAGCTTTCTTT.

This sequence joins TRBV24-1 and TRBJ2-3; tentatively, D is TRBD2 (5 bases). Germline CDR1 reads KGHDR; CDR2 reads SFDVKD. The V gene lost 7 bases and the J gene lost 5 bases, with 12 bases spanning the gap. The CDR3 consists of 13 residues. The DNA of the CDR3 is TGTGCCACCAGCGAGGGAGAATTAGATACGCAGTATTTT. Its protein product is CATSEGELDTQYF.

V gene TRBV7-8 combines with J gene TRBJ2-7; D gene unclear. Germline CDR1 and CDR2: SGHVS and FQNEAQ. CDR3 length: 13 residues. The V and J ends lost 0 bases and 5 bases respectively, with 8 bases between them. The CDR3 spells CASSLAPVNEQYF. The CDR3 DNA follows: TGTGCCAGCAGCTTAGCACCGGTGAACGAGCAGTACTTC. The full variable domain, with the rest looked up from reference TRBV7-8 and TRBJ2-7, is GAGVSQSPRYKVAKRGQDVALRCDPISGHVSLFWYQQALGQGPEFLTYFQNEAQLDKSGLPSDRFFAERPEGSVSTLKIQRTQQEDSAVYLCASSLAPVNEQYFGPGTRLTVT.

The chain employs TRBV7-2 and TRBJ2-7; no definite D call. The CDR3 length is 13 residues. V was pared by 2 bases and J by 1 base, with 6 bases between. CDR1 and CDR2 (germline): SGHTA, FQGNSA. The CDR3 protein is CASSLLRSYEQYF. The CDR3 DNA reads TGTGCCAGCAGCTTACTCAGATCCTACGAGCAGTACTTC. Full variable domain (rest looked up from reference TRBV7-2 and TRBJ2-7): GAGVSQSPSNKVTEKGKDVELRCDPISGHTALYWYRQSLGQGLEFLIYFQGNSAPDKSGLPSDRFSAERTGGSVSTLTIQRTQQEDSAVYLCASSLLRSYEQYFGPGTRLTVT.

The gene calls are TRBV18 and TRBJ1-3; D is undetermined. V lost 0 bases to trimming and J lost 0 bases, with 12 bases between them. CDR3 length: 17 amino acids. The V gene's germline CDR1 is KGHSH and CDR2 LQKENI. Written as DNA, the CDR3 is TGTGCCAGCTCACCACCTGGGGTAACCCCCTCTGGAAACACCATATATTTT. It codes for CASSPPGVTPSGNTIYF.